This T cell receptor (beta chain) was recovered during a study of shared clonotypes between healthy human individuals. Some clones are missing from TCRdb's copy, which holds only in-frame ones; the method was immunoSEQ multiplex PCR. This sample yields about 1,900,000 clones, of which just under 95% are seen a single time; approximately 1.2% belongs to the top ten. Germline V gene sequence: CDR1 SEHNR, CDR2 FQNEAQ (reference sequence). The V end was cut by 4 bases, the J end by 4 bases, with 22 bases between. The CDR3 loop spans 17 amino acids. Terminally differentiated effector memory CD45RA+ cells were excluded from the naive CD8 cells, which were CD45RO-negative and positively selected for CCR7. A single count supports this clone.

The sequence came from a man aged 18 to 30 in good health. This chain links TRBV7-9 with TRBJ2-5; D may be TRBD1 (8 bases). Material for sequencing was naive CD8+ T cells sorted from blood. The CDR3 spells CASSSWELQGEGETQYF. CDR3 bases: TGTGCCAGCAGCTCATGGGAGCTACAGGGGGAGGGAGAGACCCAGTACTTC.